The 17 T cell receptor beta chains below all came from one sample that was sequenced in a study of control samples from healthy donors and cancer patients. Clones were sequenced by immunoSEQ multiplex PCR, and TCRdb holds only the in-frame ones, with some missing. This sample has 260,000 or so clones; 82% occur once, and the top ten carry about an eighth. The source material was PBMCs. These receptor sequences come from a woman aged 55-75 years with lung cancer.

The rearrangement links TRBV4-1 to TRBJ1-4, with D possibly matching TRBD1 (5 bases). Germline V gene lookup returns CDR1 MGHRA and CDR2 YSYEKL. The CDR3 totals 16 residues. V was clipped by 3 bases and J by 5 bases, with 16 bases between them. The CDR3 nucleotides read TGCGCCAGCAGCCACCAACCGGGGGGATCAAATGAAAAACTGTTTTTT. Its translation is CASSHQPGGSNEKLFF.

This clone came up many times. The same CDR3 arises from other DNA sequences in this sample as well. The chain couples TRBV5-1 to TRBJ1-1; no definite D call. The V end was cut by 2 bases, the J end by 1 base, with 6 bases between. The germline V gene encodes CDR1 SGHRS and CDR2 YFSETQ. This CDR3 region has 13 residues. CDR3 residues: CASSLQENTEAFF. CDR3 bases: TGCGCCAGCAGCTTACAAGAGAACACTGAAGCTTTCTTT. The full variable domain, rest sourced from reference TRBV5-1 and TRBJ1-1, is KAGVTQTPRYLIKTRGQQVTLSCSPISGHRSVSWYQQTPGQGLQFLFEYFSETQRNKGNFPGRFSGRQFSNSRSEMNVSTLELGDSALYLCASSLQENTEAFFGQGTRLTVV.

V and J are TRBV19 and TRBJ1-2; no firm D call. V gave up 4 bases and J gave up 6 bases, with 15 bases separating them. This CDR3 contains 14 residues. Germline loops: CDR1 LNHDA, CDR2 SQIVND (reference sequence). The CDR3 protein is CASSTLDPVHGYTF. The DNA of the CDR3 is TGTGCCAGTAGTACTCTGGACCCGGTCCATGGCTACACCTTC.

In this sample, this clone turned up a few times. This chain connects TRBV5-1 to TRBJ2-1; 11 bases are shared with TRBD2. Germline V gene data show CDR1 as SGHRS and CDR2 as YFSETQ. The CDR3 is 15 residues long. Trimming took 3 bases from V and 10 from J; bases not matched to a gene: 9. CDR3: CASSSLSGGAREQFF. CDR3 nucleotides: TGCGCCAGCAGCTCACTTAGCGGGGGGGCCAGGGAGCAGTTCTTC.

The chain uses TRBV6-1 and TRBJ2-3; 7 bases align to TRBD2. CDR1 is MNHNS, CDR2 SASEGT, per germline. This CDR3 has 16 amino acids. V shed 4 bases, J shed 2 bases, and the junction held 9 bases outside the gene matches. The CDR3 nucleotides read TGTGCCAGCAGTGGCAACCGGGACTACTACACAGATACGCAGTATTTT. Translation: CASSGNRDYYTDTQYF.

The chain has TRBV29-1 and TRBJ2-5; D might be TRBD1 (5 bases). Germline CDR1 is SQVTM and CDR2 is ANQGSEA. CDR3 length equals 12 residues. V was pared by 7 bases and J by 0 bases, with 9 bases between. The CDR3 region has the DNA TGCAGCGCGACAGAAAACCAAGAGACCCAGTACTTC. Translated, it gives CSATENQETQYF.

This chain links TRBV6-5 with TRBJ2-7; D remains ambiguous. The CDR3 totals 13 residues. Germline V gene data show CDR1 as MNHEY and CDR2 as SVGAGI. The V end was cut by 9 bases, the J end by 2 bases, with 14 bases between. This chain's CDR3 is CASQFGTTYEQYF. The CDR3 nucleotides read TGTGCCAGTCAATTTGGAACGACCTACGAGCAGTACTTC.

The chain recombines TRBV6-4 with TRBJ1-5; 10 positions agree with TRBD1. Trimming cost V 7 bases and J 0 bases; bases outside gene matches: 12. There are 18 residues in the CDR3. Germline values: CDR1 MRHNA, CDR2 SNTAGT. CDR3 residues: CASTTIRDRGYSNQPQHF. The CDR3, as DNA: TGTGCCAGCACAACAATCCGGGACAGGGGATATAGCAATCAGCCCCAGCATTTT.

The chain employs TRBV29-1 and TRBJ2-3, with D perhaps matching TRBD1 (6 bases). CDR3 size: 13 residues. CDR1 is SQVTM and CDR2 is ANQGSEA in the germline V gene. V gave up 3 bases and J gave up 1 base, with 8 bases separating them. Here the CDR3 DNA reads TGCAGCGTTGATGAGGGGGGCACAGATACGCAGTATTTT. Its translation is CSVDEGGTDTQYF.

This chain links TRBV5-5 with TRBJ1-1; D might be TRBD1 (6 bases). From germline, CDR1 is SGHKS and CDR2 YYEKEE (reference sequence). Trimming pared 4 bases from V and 4 bases from J, leaving 11 bases between. The CDR3 contains 13 residues. CDR3 region: CASSRGHGTEAFF. The DNA for the CDR3 is TGTGCCAGCAGCCGGGGGCACGGCACTGAAGCTTTCTTT.

The sample holds one count of this clone. J is TRBJ1-2 and V is TRBV2; the match to TRBD1 covers 7 bases. Trimming at V came to 6 bases and at J to 4 bases, leaving 11 bases not matched to a gene. The CDR3 is 15 residues long. Germline V gene sequence: CDR1 SNHLY, CDR2 FYNNEI. CDR3 in amino acids: CASSPRQGTIYGYTF. The CDR3 DNA follows: TGTGCCAGCAGCCCTAGACAGGGTACTATCTATGGCTACACCTTC.

V is TRBV5-1 and J is TRBJ2-2; 8 bases line up with TRBD1. The CDR3 runs to 18 residues. The V gene's germline CDR1 is SGHRS and CDR2 YFSETQ. Losses at the gene ends were 0 bases for V and 5 bases for J; bases not matched to a gene: 12. CDR3 region: CASSLGNADRGRTGELFF. The CDR3 region has the DNA TGCGCCAGCAGCTTGGGGAACGCCGACAGGGGAAGAACCGGGGAGCTGTTTTTT.

V gene TRBV5-5 combines with J gene TRBJ1-4; D may be TRBD1 (6 bases). Germline assignment: CDR1 SGHKS and CDR2 YYEKEE (reference sequence). The CDR3 runs to 13 residues. V dropped 5 bases and J dropped 5 bases, with 10 bases sitting between them. CDR3 amino acids: CASSFGQNEKLFF. In DNA, the CDR3 is TGTGCCAGCAGTTTTGGACAGAATGAAAAACTGTTTTTT.

V usage is TRBV23-1 and J usage is TRBJ1-5, with 7 bases that match TRBD1. TRBV23-1 falls under the ORF class, with uncertain function. The CDR3 contains 15 residues. Trimming took 2 bases from V and 2 from J; bases not matched to a gene: 3. The CDR3 DNA reads as TGCGCCAGCAGTCAAGACAGGGCCGGCAATCAGCCCCAGCATTTT. Its protein is CASSQDRAGNQPQHF.

The V gene is TRBV28, the J gene TRBJ2-7, with a possible D match to TRBD2 (7 bases). Trimming left V 7 bases short and J 0 bases short, with 16 bases between. The CDR3 has 15 residues. Germline V gene sequence: CDR1 MDHEN, CDR2 SYDVKM. The CDR3: CASMGLTGLSYEQYF. For the CDR3, the DNA is TGTGCCAGCATGGGACTAACAGGGCTCTCCTACGAGCAGTACTTC.

The chain recombines TRBV6-5 with TRBJ2-6; unclear D gene. The CDR3 totals 14 residues. The germline gives CDR1 MNHEY, CDR2 SVGAGI. Trimming removed 6 bases at V and 0 bases at J, with 6 bases between. As DNA, the CDR3 is TGTGCCAGCAGGGAGAGCTCTGGGGCCAACGTCCTGACTTTC. The encoded protein is CASRESSGANVLTF.

This chain connects TRBV6-1 to TRBJ2-3; tentatively, D is TRBD1 or TRBD2 (5 bases each). Trimming took 1 base from V and 2 from J, leaving 13 bases between them. The CDR3 length is 16 residues. Germline assignment: CDR1 MNHNS and CDR2 SASEGT. CDR3 bases: TGTGCCAGCAGTGAAGGATTCTGGGGGACCACAGATACGCAGTATTTT. As protein: CASSEGFWGTTDTQYF.